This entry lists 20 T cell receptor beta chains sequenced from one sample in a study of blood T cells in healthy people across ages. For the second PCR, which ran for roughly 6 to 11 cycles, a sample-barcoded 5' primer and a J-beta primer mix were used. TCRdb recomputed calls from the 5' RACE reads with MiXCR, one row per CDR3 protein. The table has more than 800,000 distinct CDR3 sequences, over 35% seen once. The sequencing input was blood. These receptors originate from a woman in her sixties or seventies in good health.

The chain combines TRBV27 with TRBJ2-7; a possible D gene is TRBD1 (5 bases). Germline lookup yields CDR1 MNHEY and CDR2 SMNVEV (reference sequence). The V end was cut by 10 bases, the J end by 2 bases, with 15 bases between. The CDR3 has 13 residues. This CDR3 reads CATRFSDTYEQYF. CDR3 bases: TGTGCCACCCGTTTTTCGGACACCTACGAGCAGTACTTC.

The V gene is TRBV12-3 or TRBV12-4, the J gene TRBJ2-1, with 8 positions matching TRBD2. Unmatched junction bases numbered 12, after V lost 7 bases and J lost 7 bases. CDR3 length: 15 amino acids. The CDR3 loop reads CASKKLAEVFNEQFF. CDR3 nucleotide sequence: TGTGCCAGCAAGAAACTAGCGGAGGTTTTTAATGAGCAGTTCTTC.

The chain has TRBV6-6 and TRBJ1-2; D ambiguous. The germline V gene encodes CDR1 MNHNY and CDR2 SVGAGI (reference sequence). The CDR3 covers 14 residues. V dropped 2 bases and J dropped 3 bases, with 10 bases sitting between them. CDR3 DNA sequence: TGTGCCAGCAGTTACGGGCAGGTGGACTATGGCTACACCTTC. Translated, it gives CASSYGQVDYGYTF.

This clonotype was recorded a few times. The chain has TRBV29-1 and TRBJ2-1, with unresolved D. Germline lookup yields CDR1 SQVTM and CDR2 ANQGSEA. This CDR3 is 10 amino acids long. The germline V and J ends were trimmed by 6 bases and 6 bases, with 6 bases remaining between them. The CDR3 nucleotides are TGCAGCGTCGCGTTCAATGAGCAGTTCTTC. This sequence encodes CSVAFNEQFF.

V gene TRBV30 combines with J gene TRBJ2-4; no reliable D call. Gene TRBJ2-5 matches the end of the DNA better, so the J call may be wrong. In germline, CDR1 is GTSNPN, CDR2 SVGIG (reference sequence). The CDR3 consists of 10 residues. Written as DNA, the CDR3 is TGTGCCGTCGACGGGGAGACCCAGTACTTC. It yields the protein CAVDGETQYF.

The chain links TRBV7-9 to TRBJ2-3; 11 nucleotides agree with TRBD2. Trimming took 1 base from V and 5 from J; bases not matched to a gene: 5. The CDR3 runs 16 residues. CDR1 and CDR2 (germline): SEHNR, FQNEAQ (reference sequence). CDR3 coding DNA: TGTGCCAGCAGCTTAGTCCTAGCGGGAGGTGGAGATACGCAGTATTTT. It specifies CASSLVLAGGGDTQYF.

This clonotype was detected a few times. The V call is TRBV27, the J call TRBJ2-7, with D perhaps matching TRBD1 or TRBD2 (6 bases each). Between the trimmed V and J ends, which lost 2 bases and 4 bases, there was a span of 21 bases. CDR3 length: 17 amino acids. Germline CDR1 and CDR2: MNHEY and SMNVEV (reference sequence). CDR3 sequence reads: CASSLAHPARGPYEQYF. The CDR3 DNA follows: TGTGCCAGCAGTTTAGCTCACCCGGCCCGGGGGCCGTACGAGCAGTACTTC.

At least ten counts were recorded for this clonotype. CDR3 in amino acids: CASSLYGPTGGYGYTF. The CDR3 nucleotides are TGTGCCAGCAGTTTATACGGACCCACGGGTGGATATGGCTACACCTTC. This rearrangement joins TRBV27 to TRBJ1-2; D not certain. The V and J ends lost 1 base and 5 bases respectively, with 17 bases between them. This CDR3 has 16 residues. Looked up from germline, CDR1 is MNHEY and CDR2 is SMNVEV (reference sequence).

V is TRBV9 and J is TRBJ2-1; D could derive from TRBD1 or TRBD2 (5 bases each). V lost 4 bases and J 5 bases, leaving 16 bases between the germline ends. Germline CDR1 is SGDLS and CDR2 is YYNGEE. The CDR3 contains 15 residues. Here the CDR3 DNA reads TGTGCCAGCAGCCCAGCGGTGGGACGAGACAATGAGCAGTTCTTC. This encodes CASSPAVGRDNEQFF.

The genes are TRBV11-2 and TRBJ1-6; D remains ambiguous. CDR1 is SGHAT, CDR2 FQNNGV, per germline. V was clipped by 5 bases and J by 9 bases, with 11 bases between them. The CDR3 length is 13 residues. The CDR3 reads CASSPGSGSPLHF. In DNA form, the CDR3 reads TGTGCCAGCAGCCCCGGGAGTGGTTCACCCCTCCACTTT.

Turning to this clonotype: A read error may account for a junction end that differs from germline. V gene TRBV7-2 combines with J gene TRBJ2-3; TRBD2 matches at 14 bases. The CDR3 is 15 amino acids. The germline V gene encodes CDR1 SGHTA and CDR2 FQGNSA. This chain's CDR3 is CASGFRLAGGDTQYF. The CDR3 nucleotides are TGTGCCAGCGGCTTCCGACTAGCGGGAGGGGATACGCAGTATTTT.

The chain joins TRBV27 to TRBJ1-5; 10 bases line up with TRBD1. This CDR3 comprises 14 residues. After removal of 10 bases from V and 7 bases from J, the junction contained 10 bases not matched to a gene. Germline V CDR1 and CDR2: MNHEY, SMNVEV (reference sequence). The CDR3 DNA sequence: TGTGCCACCGCCTGGGACAGGGGAAGCCAGCCCCAGCATTTT. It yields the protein CATAWDRGSQPQHF.

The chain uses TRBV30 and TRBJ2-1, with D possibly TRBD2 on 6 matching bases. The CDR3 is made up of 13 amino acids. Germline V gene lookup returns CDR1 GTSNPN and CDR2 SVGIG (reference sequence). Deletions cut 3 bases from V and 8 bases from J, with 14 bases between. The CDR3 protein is CAWRIAACHEQFF. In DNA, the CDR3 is TGTGCCTGGAGGATAGCGGCCTGCCATGAGCAGTTCTTC.

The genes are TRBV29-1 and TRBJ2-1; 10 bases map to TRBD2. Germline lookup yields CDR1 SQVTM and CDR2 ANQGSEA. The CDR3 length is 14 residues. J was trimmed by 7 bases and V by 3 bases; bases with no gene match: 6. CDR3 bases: TGCAGCGTTGACCTAGCGGGAGCTCTAAATGAGCAGTTCTTC. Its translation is CSVDLAGALNEQFF.

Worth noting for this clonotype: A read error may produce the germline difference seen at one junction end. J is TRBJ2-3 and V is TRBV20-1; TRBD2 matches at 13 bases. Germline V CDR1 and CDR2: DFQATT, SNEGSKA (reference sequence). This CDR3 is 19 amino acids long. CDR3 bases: TGCAGTGCTAGTCCTTTTCGGGGAGGACTAGCGGGAGAGCCAGATATGCAGTATTTT. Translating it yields CSASPFRGGLAGEPDMQYF.

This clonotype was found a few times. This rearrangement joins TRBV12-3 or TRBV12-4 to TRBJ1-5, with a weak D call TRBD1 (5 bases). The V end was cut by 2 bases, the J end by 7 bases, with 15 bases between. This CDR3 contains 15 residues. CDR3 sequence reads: CASSLSQGWEQPQHF. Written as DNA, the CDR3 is TGTGCCAGCAGTTTATCCCAGGGTTGGGAGCAGCCCCAGCATTTT.

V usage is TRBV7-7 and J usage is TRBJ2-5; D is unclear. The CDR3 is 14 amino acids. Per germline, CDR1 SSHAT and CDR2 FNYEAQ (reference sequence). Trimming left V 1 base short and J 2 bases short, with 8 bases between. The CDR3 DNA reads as TGTGCCAGCAGCTTAGGTCCCATACAAGAGACCCAGTACTTC. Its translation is CASSLGPIQETQYF.

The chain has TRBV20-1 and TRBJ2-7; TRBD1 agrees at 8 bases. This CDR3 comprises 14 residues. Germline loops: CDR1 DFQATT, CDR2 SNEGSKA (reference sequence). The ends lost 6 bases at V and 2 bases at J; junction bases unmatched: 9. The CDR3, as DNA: TGCAGTGCGCGGTCGGGACAGGTTCCCTACGAGCAGTACTTC. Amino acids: CSARSGQVPYEQYF.

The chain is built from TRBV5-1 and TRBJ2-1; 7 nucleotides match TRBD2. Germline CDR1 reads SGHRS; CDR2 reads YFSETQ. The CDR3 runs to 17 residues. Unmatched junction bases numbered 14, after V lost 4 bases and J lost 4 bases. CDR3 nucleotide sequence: TGCGCCAGCAGCCCCCACTTAGGCGGGAGAGCTTACAATGAGCAGTTCTTC. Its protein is CASSPHLGGRAYNEQFF.

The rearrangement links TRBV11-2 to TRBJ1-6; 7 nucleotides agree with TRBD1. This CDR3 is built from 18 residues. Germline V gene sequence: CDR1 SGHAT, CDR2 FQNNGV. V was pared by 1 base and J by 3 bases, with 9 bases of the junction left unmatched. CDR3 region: CASSLVPTGARYNSPLHF. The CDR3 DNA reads TGTGCCAGCAGCTTAGTACCCACAGGGGCTCGCTATAATTCACCCCTCCACTTT.